A single sample gave rise to the 15 T cell receptor beta chains below, sequenced in a study of T cell responses to AZD1222 COVID-19 vaccine. The protocol was immunoSEQ multiplex PCR, while the TCRdb copy is restricted to in-frame clones and leaves out a portion. The table lists some 140,000 clones, under 95% of them singletons. Sequencing was performed on peripheral blood, taken on day 0 of AZD1222 vaccination. The receptor set was obtained from an adult in good health.

The chain has TRBV13 and TRBJ2-4; 11 bases match TRBD1. The CDR3 consists of 15 residues. Per germline, CDR1 PRHDT and CDR2 FYEKMQ (reference sequence). Trimming removed 4 bases from V and 6 bases from J; junction bases left unmatched: 5. This CDR3 reads CASSSGQGDRNIQYF. CDR3 in DNA: TGTGCCAGCAGCTCGGGACAGGGGGATAGAAACATTCAGTACTTC. The whole variable domain, remainder taken from reference TRBV13 and TRBJ2-4, is AAGVIQSPRHLIKEKRETATLKCYPIPRHDTVYWYQQGPGQDPQFLISFYEKMQSDKGSIPDRFSAQQFSDYHSELNMSSLELGDSALYFCASSSGQGDRNIQYFGAGTRLSVL.

The chain is built from TRBV4-3 and TRBJ2-3, with D maybe TRBD2 (6 bases). This CDR3 spans 16 amino acids. Per germline, CDR1 LGHNA and CDR2 YSLEER. Trimming took off 0 bases at V and 1 base at J, with 11 bases between the two ends. This chain's CDR3 is CASSQEYPGGTDTQYF. CDR3 sequence (DNA): TGCGCCAGCAGCCAAGAGTATCCGGGGGGCACAGATACGCAGTATTTT.

The gene calls are TRBV6-2 or TRBV6-3 and TRBJ2-6; TRBD2 is a possible D gene (5 bases). Trimming cost V 6 bases and J 2 bases, with 11 bases left between them. CDR3 length equals 15 residues. Germline V CDR1 and CDR2: MNHEY, SVGEGT. This CDR3 is CASSTVGAGANVLTF. CDR3 nucleotides: TGTGCCAGCAGCACCGTCGGGGCTGGGGCCAACGTCCTGACTTTC.

V usage is TRBV19 and J usage is TRBJ1-4; D unresolved. V lost 4 bases and J 4 bases, leaving 13 bases between the germline ends. The CDR3 is 15 amino acids. Germline V gene sequence: CDR1 LNHDA, CDR2 SQIVND (reference sequence). Here the CDR3 reads CASSRYLGNNEKLFF. The CDR3 DNA is TGTGCCAGTAGTAGATATCTGGGGAATAATGAAAAACTGTTTTTT.

The chain uses TRBV19 and TRBJ2-7; 9 bases map to TRBD2. CDR1 is LNHDA and CDR2 is SQIVND in the germline V gene (reference sequence). The V gene end was trimmed by 3 bases and the J gene end by 4 bases; junction bases not matched to a gene: 7. CDR3 length: 15 residues. The CDR3 protein is CASSMRGTSSYEQYF. CDR3 coding DNA: TGTGCCAGTAGTATGAGGGGGACTAGCTCTTACGAGCAGTACTTC.

The V call is TRBV10-3, the J call TRBJ2-1, with TRBD1 matching 7 bases. CDR1 and CDR2 from the germline V gene are ENHRY and SYGVKD. V dropped 9 bases and J dropped 4; count of bases not matched to a gene: 9. The CDR3 spans 14 residues. CDR3 loop: CAITSGTAYNEQFF. In DNA, the CDR3 is TGTGCCATTACCTCTGGGACAGCTTACAATGAGCAGTTCTTC.

The genes are TRBV20-1 and TRBJ1-1, with D possibly being TRBD1 (5 bases). V lost 3 bases, J lost 1 base, and 21 bases lay in between. CDR1 is DFQATT, CDR2 SNEGSKA, per germline (reference sequence). The CDR3 is made up of 17 amino acids. The CDR3 DNA reads TGCAGTGCTAGTCTTCCTTGGTCCCTGACAGCGAACACTGAAGCTTTCTTT. Residues: CSASLPWSLTANTEAFF.

This chain uses TRBV18 with TRBJ1-1, with a weak D call TRBD1 (6 bases). V was clipped by 3 bases and J by 0 bases, with 11 bases between them. The CDR3 is made up of 15 amino acids. Germline values: CDR1 KGHSH, CDR2 LQKENI. Here the CDR3 reads CASSPLRDMNTEAFF. The CDR3 DNA reads as TGTGCCAGCTCACCCCTTAGGGACATGAACACTGAAGCTTTCTTT.

This chain links TRBV3-1 (or the pseudogene TRBV3-2) with TRBJ1-4; 11 nucleotides match TRBD1. V dropped 4 bases and J dropped 8; count of bases not matched to a gene: 3. CDR1 and CDR2 (germline): LGHDT, YNNKEL (reference sequence). This CDR3 has 14 residues. The CDR3 bases are TGTGCCAGCAGCCGGGACAGGGGGGGCGAAAAACTGTTTTTT. Translated, it gives CASSRDRGGEKLFF.

This chain joins TRBV2 and TRBJ1-6, with D possibly being TRBD1 (5 bases). Deletions cut 4 bases from V and 9 bases from J, with 13 bases between. The CDR3 runs to 14 residues. The germline V gene has CDR1 SNHLY and CDR2 FYNNEI. In nucleotides, the CDR3 is TGTGCCAGCAGTGGAACCAGAGGGGTTTCACCCCTCCACTTT. This gives the protein CASSGTRGVSPLHF.

The chain has TRBV6-2 or TRBV6-3 and TRBJ1-5, with a possible D match to TRBD1 (5 bases). There are 14 residues in the CDR3. With 6 bases removed from V and 4 bases from J, the gap between germline ends came to 13 bases. Germline V gives CDR1 MNHEY, CDR2 SVGEGT. The CDR3 region is CASSGTVNNQPQHF. The DNA for the CDR3 is TGTGCCAGCAGCGGGACGGTGAATAATCAGCCCCAGCATTTT.

This chain connects TRBV20-1 to TRBJ1-1, with D uncertain. There are 11 residues in the CDR3. Trimming pared 3 bases from V and 8 bases from J, leaving 10 bases between. Germline V CDR1 and CDR2: DFQATT, SNEGSKA (reference sequence). CDR3 sequence: CSARLQQEAFF. The CDR3 DNA sequence: TGCAGTGCTAGGTTGCAGCAAGAAGCTTTCTTT.

About this clone: Other DNA sequences within the sample encode an identical CDR3. The chain uses TRBV6-5 and TRBJ2-5; tentatively, D is TRBD1 or TRBD2 (5 bases each). Trimming pared 4 bases from V and 1 base from J, leaving 7 bases between. The CDR3 runs 13 residues. The germline CDR1 and CDR2 sequences are MNHEY and SVGAGI. CDR3 protein: CASSSGAQETQYF. DNA for the CDR3: TGTGCCAGCAGTTCCGGGGCCCAAGAGACCCAGTACTTC.

J is TRBJ1-6 and V is TRBV7-3, with D uncertain. The germline V gene encodes CDR1 SGHTA and CDR2 FQGTGA. The CDR3 loop spans 13 amino acids. Trimming cost V 0 bases and J 10 bases, with 7 bases left between them. This chain's CDR3 is CASSLTLNSPLHF. The CDR3 DNA reads as TGTGCCAGCAGCTTAACGTTGAACTCACCCCTCCACTTT.

The chain recombines TRBV28 with TRBJ1-4, with 7 nucleotides matching TRBD1. Germline V gene data show CDR1 as MDHEN and CDR2 as SYDVKM. The CDR3 runs 15 residues. The J segment lost 5 bases and the V segment lost 2 bases, leaving 5 bases of the junction unmatched. The CDR3 is CASSLGDRANEKLFF. In DNA form, the CDR3 reads TGTGCCAGCAGTTTAGGGGACAGAGCCAATGAAAAACTGTTTTTT.